In this sample, the clone carrying this TCR beta chain turned up a few times. These data originate in a study of cytomegalovirus exposure and HLA in healthy donors. Germline V CDR1 and CDR2: LNHDA, SQIVND (reference sequence). J was trimmed by 2 bases and V by 5 bases; bases with no gene match: 8. The CDR3 is made up of 15 amino acids. Sequencing used immunoSEQ multiplex PCR; TCRdb keeps in-frame clones, though not all of them. The data hold over 100,000 clones, with about nine tenths observed a single time. The sample was PBMCs. This TCR came from a woman under 30 in good health and CMV-seronegative. The chain combines TRBV19 with TRBJ2-5, with 7 bases aligning to TRBD2. Here the CDR3 reads CASSGMGGRQETQYF. The CDR3 nucleotides are TGTGCCAGTAGTGGGATGGGGGGGAGGCAAGAGACCCAGTACTTC.